A selection of T cell receptor beta chains follows, all from one sample in a study of glioma-infiltrating T cells after dendritic cell vaccination. TCRdb's table, derived via immunoSEQ multiplex PCR, lists solely in-frame clones and lacks some. The profile shows 49,000 or so clones, about 85% of them singletons. Here the sequenced sample was blood, taken before dendritic cell vaccination. These receptors were obtained from a human donor with glioblastoma. The CDR3 runs from the conserved cysteine through the conserved F or W. Fields, in order: D gene, J gene, V gene, clone size, CDR3 length, CDR3 DNA, CDR3 protein. D genes are given only for firm matches. The listing skips clone size in some rows; elsewhere it reads once, few, many or a size class.

>TRBD2|TRBJ2-6|TRBV4-1|NA|21
TGCGCCAGCAGCCAAGTGTTACGGCGGGGGGGCCTTCTTCGGGGGGCCAACGTCCTGACTTTC
CASSQVLRRGGLLRGANVLTF
>NA|TRBJ1-2|TRBV19|NA|12
TGTGCCATTGGGGGCAGTAACTATGGCTACACCTTC
CAIGGSNYGYTF
>TRBD1|TRBJ1-1|TRBV6-6|NA|16
TGTGCCAGCAGTACCGGGACAGGGAGAAACCCCACTGAAGCTTTCTTT
CASSTGTGRNPTEAFF
>NA|TRBJ2-7|TRBV25-1|few|14
TGTGCCAGCAGTCCGCCTTTGAGAGGCTACGAGCAGTACTTC
CASSPPLRGYEQYF
>NA|TRBJ1-3|TRBV5-4|NA|16
TGTGCCAGCAGCTCCGGGATTAGGGCTACCGAGAACACCATATATTTT
CASSSGIRATENTIYF
>NA|TRBJ2-7|TRBV13|NA|16
TGTGCCAGCAGCCGAGGAGACAGGCCTTTGGGCTACGAGCAGTACTTC
CASSRGDRPLGYEQYF
>NA|TRBJ2-2|TRBV30|NA|13
TGTGCCTGGACGGGACTGGGTGGCGGGGAGCTGTTTTTT
CAWTGLGGGELFF
>TRBD1|TRBJ1-2|TRBV7-2|NA|15
TGTGCCAGCAGTTACACCGGGACAGCTCATGGTGGCTACACCTTC
CASSYTGTAHGGYTF
>NA|TRBJ1-1|TRBV6-5|NA|14
TGTGCCAGCAGTTACGGGACACCGAACACTGAAGCTTTCTTT
CASSYGTPNTEAFF
>TRBD2|TRBJ2-5|TRBV27|few|14
TGTGCCAGCAGTTTCGCTAGCGGCCAAGAGACCCAGTACTTC
CASSFASGQETQYF
>NA|TRBJ2-7|TRBV7-6|NA|14
TGTGCCAGCAGCCTCGGAGCTCTTTCCTACGAGCAGTACTTC
CASSLGALSYEQYF
>NA|TRBJ2-7|TRBV29-1|NA|14
TGCAGCGTTGAATCACAGGGAACCTCCTACGAGCAGTACTTC
CSVESQGTSYEQYF
>NA|TRBJ1-5|TRBV5-1|once|13
TGCGCCAGCAGCTGGAGTTCCGATCAGCCCCAGCATTTT
CASSWSSDQPQHF
>TRBD1|TRBJ2-3|TRBV5-1|NA|16
TGCGCCAGCAGCGTTGGACAGGGATTGGGTACAGATACGCAGTATTTT
CASSVGQGLGTDTQYF
>NA|TRBJ1-3|TRBV19|once|17
TGTGCCAGTAGTATACAGGGGTTGGTCTACTCTGGAAACACCATATATTTT
CASSIQGLVYSGNTIYF
>TRBD2|TRBJ2-5|TRBV7-2|NA|17
TGTGCCAGCAGCTTAGTATGGAGCGGGAGGGGGCAAGAGACCCAGTACTTC
CASSLVWSGRGQETQYF
>NA|TRBJ2-5|TRBV7-2|NA|14
TGTGCCAGCAGCTTAGCGGGGGGGCGGGAGACCCAGTACTTC
CASSLAGGRETQYF
>NA|TRBJ1-5|TRBV4-1|NA|16
TGCGCCAGCAGCCCCTCCCTTGCGGGGGCGAATCAGCCCCAGCATTTT
CASSPSLAGANQPQHF
>TRBD2|TRBJ2-7|TRBV27|NA|15
TGTGCCAGCAGTCAACTAGCGGGGGGCACCTACGAGCAGTACTTC
CASSQLAGGTYEQYF
>NA|TRBJ1-5|TRBV29-1|NA|14
TGCAGCGTGAAACAGGGTCCTGGCAATCAGCCCCAGCATTTT
CSVKQGPGNQPQHF
>NA|TRBJ1-4|TRBV6-6|NA|12
TGTGCCAGCAGTCACGGGGATGAAAAACTGTTTTTT
CASSHGDEKLFF
>TRBD2|TRBJ2-3|TRBV6-5|NA|15
TGTGCCAGCAGCCTCTTGGGACTAGCCACAGATACGCAGTATTTT
CASSLLGLATDTQYF
>NA|TRBJ2-7|TRBV27|NA|15
TGTGCCAGCAGTTTAAAGGGGGGGATCTCCTACGAGCAGTACTTC
CASSLKGGISYEQYF
>NA|TRBJ2-1|TRBV10-3|NA|15
TGTGCCATCAGTGAGGGGACTCAAGCCTACAATGAGCAGTTCTTC
CAISEGTQAYNEQFF
>TRBD2|TRBJ2-5|TRBV7-9|NA|17
TGTGCCAGCATGCCTGGGGGGCGGGAGGCGATCAATGAGACCCAGTACTTC
CASMPGGREAINETQYF
>NA|TRBJ1-1|TRBV18|NA|15
TGTGCCAGCTCCCCTACCGGGAGCGGGAACACTGAAGCTTTCTTT
CASSPTGSGNTEAFF
>TRBD2|TRBJ2-1|TRBV30|NA|15
TGTGCCGGAACTACTACGCTAGCGGGATTTGATGAGCAGTTCTTC
CAGTTTLAGFDEQFF
>TRBD1|TRBJ2-7|TRBV30|NA|9
TGTGCCATGGACAGGGAGCAGTACTTC
CAMDREQYF
>TRBD1|TRBJ2-1|TRBV18|NA|12
TGTGCCAGCTCACCTTTGGACAGGGAGCAGTTCTTC
CASSPLDREQFF
>TRBD1|TRBJ2-7|TRBV4-1|NA|14
TGCGCCAGCAGCCCGGGGGACAGGGCCTACGAGCAGTACTTC
CASSPGDRAYEQYF
>TRBD2|TRBJ2-1|TRBV5-1|NA|19
TGCGCCAGCAGCTACCCCACTAGCGGGGGAAAAAGCTCCTACAATGAGCAGTTCTTC
CASSYPTSGGKSSYNEQFF
>TRBD2|TRBJ2-3|TRBV5-1|NA|16
TGCGCCAGCAGCCCCCGACTAGCGGGAGGTACAGATACGCAGTATTTT
CASSPRLAGGTDTQYF
>NA|TRBJ1-5|TRBV13|NA|16
TGTGCCAGCAGCTTACGCGGACCAGGGGGCAATCAGCCCCAGCATTTT
CASSLRGPGGNQPQHF
>NA|TRBJ2-2|TRBV2|NA|11
TGTGCCAGCAAAGGGGCCGGGGAGCTGTTTTTT
CASKGAGELFF
>TRBD2|TRBJ2-7|TRBV10-2|NA|14
TGCGCCAGCAGTGAGTCAGCGGGGGGATACGAGCAGTACTTC
CASSESAGGYEQYF
>NA|TRBJ2-2|TRBV5-1|once|14
TGCGCCAGCAGCTTTCCGGGTAACACCGGGGAGCTGTTTTTT
CASSFPGNTGELFF
>NA|TRBJ2-1|TRBV7-6|NA|15
TGTGCCAGCAGCTTAGACGGGAGCTCCTACAATGAGCAGTTCTTC
CASSLDGSSYNEQFF
>TRBD1|TRBJ1-2|TRBV5-6|NA|17
TGTGCCAGCAGCTTGGCCATCAGGGACAGCACAAGCTATGGCTACACCTTC
CASSLAIRDSTSYGYTF
>TRBD1|TRBJ2-5|TRBV15|NA|15
TGTGCCACCACCCCCGGGACAGGGTTGGGAGAGACCCAGTACTTC
CATTPGTGLGETQYF